This T cell receptor beta chain was captured in a study of shared clonotypes between healthy human individuals. Findings and caveats of the study: In the sorted subsets, rarefaction showed sequencing was incomplete despite large depth. Naive subsets tended to show greater estimated richness than memory subsets.

Sequencing was performed with immunoSEQ multiplex PCR; in TCRdb, only in-frame clones are kept and a portion is missing. This table holds more than 1,200,000 clones, 97% to 99% found once. In regard to this clone: Antigen: not known.

The CDR3 runs to 13 residues. V dropped 5 bases and J dropped 1; count of bases not matched to a gene: 4. In germline, CDR1 is SQVTM, CDR2 ANQGSEA. The V gene is TRBV29-1, the J gene TRBJ2-5, with 7 bases aligning to TRBD2. Sequencing was done on a sample of naive CD4+ T cells sorted from blood. Subset reported: CD45RA+ positively selected. This sequence was found in a man aged 25-40 years in good health. DNA for the CDR3: TGCAGCGTTTCCGGGACTACCCAAGAGACCCAGTACTTC. Protein product: CSVSGTTQETQYF. The full variable domain, its missing parts supplied by reference TRBV29-1 and TRBJ2-5, is SAVISQKPSRDICQRGTSLTIQCQVDSQVTMMFWYRQQPGQSLTLIATANQGSEATYESGFVIDKFPISRPNLTFSTLTVSNMSPEDSSIYLCSVSGTTQETQYFGPGTRLLVL.